One and the same sample provided the 18 T cell receptor beta chains below, sequenced in a study of CD8+ T cells in alopecia areata. Described treatment: oral pan-JAK inhibitor, 5-10 mg twice daily. RNA extraction was followed by reverse transcription into cDNA, which acted as the sequencing template. The method was immunoSEQ multiplex PCR; TCRdb's version includes in-frame clones alone and lacks a portion of them. The sample consists of 100,000 to 150,000 clones, about three fifths of them appearing once. This specimen consisted of CD8+ T cells sorted from blood, obtained at week 4, from a patient treated with tofacitinib. All receptors come from a human donor with alopecia areata.

Only one count was recorded for this clone. The chain is built from TRBV19 and TRBJ1-5; D remains ambiguous. Trimming took off 8 bases at V and 0 bases at J, with 14 bases between the two ends. The CDR3 is 15 amino acids. Looked up from germline, CDR1 is LNHDA and CDR2 is SQIVND (reference sequence). The CDR3 DNA reads TGTGCCAGTGCCTGGTCCCTCAATAGCAATCAGCCCCAGCATTTT. Amino acid sequence: CASAWSLNSNQPQHF.

The CDR3 sequence: CAISDTADEQYF. The CDR3 nucleotides are TGTGCCATCAGTGATACGGCGGACGAGCAGTACTTC. The gene calls are TRBV10-3 and TRBJ2-7; D remains unclear. The CDR3 loop spans 12 amino acids. The V gene's germline CDR1 is ENHRY and CDR2 SYGVKD. Trimming removed 3 bases at V and 5 bases at J, with 8 bases between.

This clone was observed a few times. The rearrangement joins TRBV30 to TRBJ1-1; D call uncertain. CDR1 is GTSNPN and CDR2 is SVGIG in the germline V gene (reference sequence). The CDR3 is 13 residues long. V was cut by 3 bases and J by 4 bases, with 12 bases left in between. CDR3 coding DNA: TGTGCCTGGAGGCCTGCCTTAGGCACTGAAGCTTTCTTT. Amino acids: CAWRPALGTEAFF.

This chain connects TRBV25-1 to TRBJ2-7; D is unclear. The CDR3 extends over 14 amino acids. Germline V CDR1 and CDR2: MGHDK, SYGVNS. V lost 7 bases to trimming and J lost 0 bases, with 13 bases between them. DNA of the CDR3: TGTGCCAGCATAAAACACACGAGCTCCTACGAGCAGTACTTC. Amino acids: CASIKHTSSYEQYF.

The chain carries TRBV30 and TRBJ2-7, with 9 bases lining up with TRBD1. Germline V gene data show CDR1 as GTSNPN and CDR2 as SVGIG (reference sequence). The CDR3 covers 13 residues. Losses at the gene ends were 2 bases for V and 4 bases for J; bases not matched to a gene: 3. The CDR3 region is CAWSLQGAYEQYF. The CDR3 coding sequence is TGTGCCTGGAGTTTACAGGGGGCGTACGAGCAGTACTTC.

This clone has a handful of counts. This chain links TRBV30 with TRBJ1-1, with D unresolved. V was trimmed by 4 bases and J by 1 base, leaving 16 bases between them. The CDR3 extends over 15 amino acids. Germline CDR1 is GTSNPN and CDR2 is SVGIG (reference sequence). CDR3 in DNA: TGTGCCTGGACTGTACCTTCCGCCCAGAACACTGAAGCTTTCTTT. Amino acid sequence: CAWTVPSAQNTEAFF.

This chain uses TRBV29-1 with TRBJ2-2; D call uncertain. The CDR3 runs to 11 residues. V lost 7 bases to trimming and J lost 8 bases, with 11 bases between them. Germline-derived CDR1 and CDR2 are SQVTM and ANQGSEA. CDR3: CSGLNRGELFF. CDR3 nucleotides: TGCAGCGGCCTAAATCGAGGGGAGCTGTTTTTT.

This rearrangement joins TRBV29-1 to TRBJ2-7, with D maybe TRBD2 (5 bases). The CDR3 loop spans 14 amino acids. Trimming shortened V by 0 bases and J by 2 bases, and 11 bases separated the two germline ends. Per the germline V gene, CDR1 is SQVTM and CDR2 is ANQGSEA. This CDR3 reads CSVEDPGKAYEQYF. Written as DNA, the CDR3 is TGCAGCGTTGAAGATCCGGGGAAGGCCTACGAGCAGTACTTC.

The rearrangement joins TRBV25-1 to TRBJ2-7; D gene uncertain. The germline V gene has CDR1 MGHDK and CDR2 SYGVNS. The V and J ends lost 10 bases and 3 bases respectively, with 7 bases between them. CDR3 length equals 10 residues. In nucleotides, the CDR3 is TGTGCCACGGGCAGCTACGAGCAGTACTTC. Translation gives CATGSYEQYF.

The chain is built from TRBV9 and TRBJ2-3, with 7 bases identical to TRBD1. Germline V gene data show CDR1 as SGDLS and CDR2 as YYNGEE. The ends lost 0 bases at V and 4 bases at J; junction bases unmatched: 5. This CDR3 spans 15 amino acids. The CDR3 loop is CASSVAGTGADTQYF. CDR3 bases: TGTGCCAGCAGCGTAGCCGGCACAGGGGCAGATACGCAGTATTTT.

Only a few counts were recorded for this clone. The chain recombines TRBV27 with TRBJ1-5; maybe TRBD1 (6 bases). V was shortened by 10 bases and J by 1 base, with 14 bases between the two germline ends. This CDR3 is 14 amino acids long. Germline lookup yields CDR1 MNHEY and CDR2 SMNVEV (reference sequence). This chain's CDR3 is CATSLRGSNQPQHF. The DNA of the CDR3 is TGTGCCACCAGCCTCAGGGGAAGCAATCAGCCCCAGCATTTT.

This rearrangement joins TRBV4-1 to TRBJ1-6; D not certain. This CDR3 has 16 amino acids. Trimming cost V 1 base and J 9 bases, with 16 bases left between them. The V gene's germline CDR1 is MGHRA and CDR2 YSYEKL. CDR3 sequence (DNA): TGCGCCAGCAGCCAAGGTGTCTTCCTCGATGGTTCACCCCTCCACTTT. Its translation is CASSQGVFLDGSPLHF.

This chain uses TRBV25-1 with TRBJ1-2; the match to TRBD1 covers 8 bases. The trim removed 1 base at V and 2 bases at J, leaving 3 bases unmatched. CDR1 and CDR2 (germline): MGHDK, SYGVNS. The CDR3 length is 15 residues. CDR3 nucleotide sequence: TGTGCCAGCAGTGAATCAGGGGGCGCCAACTATGGCTACACCTTC. This translates into CASSESGGANYGYTF.

V gene TRBV30 combines with J gene TRBJ1-2; unclear D gene. Per germline, CDR1 GTSNPN and CDR2 SVGIG (reference sequence). The CDR3 is made up of 13 amino acids. With 7 bases removed from V and 6 bases from J, the gap between germline ends came to 18 bases. CDR3 bases: TGTGCCTTCCGGGCGAGGGCGCGGAATGGCTACACCTTC. This gives the protein CAFRARARNGYTF.

The CDR3 is CSVDANSTDTQYF. In DNA form, the CDR3 reads TGCAGCGTTGACGCCAATAGCACAGATACGCAGTATTTT. The chain employs TRBV29-1 and TRBJ2-3; D gene uncertain. The V end was cut by 3 bases, the J end by 0 bases, with 7 bases between. The CDR3 sequence is 13 residues long. The germline gives CDR1 SQVTM, CDR2 ANQGSEA.

This chain links TRBV29-1 with TRBJ2-7; unclear D gene. V lost 5 bases, J lost 0 bases, and 11 bases lay in between. This CDR3 is built from 13 residues. Looked up from germline, CDR1 is SQVTM and CDR2 is ANQGSEA. The CDR3 DNA reads TGCAGCGTTCGTTCGGTGGACTCCTACGAGCAGTACTTC. Protein: CSVRSVDSYEQYF.

This clone occurred once. V is TRBV19 and J is TRBJ1-5, with 9 bases fitting TRBD1. V was pared by 5 bases and J by 7 bases, with 6 bases of the junction left unmatched. Germline V gene data show CDR1 as LNHDA and CDR2 as SQIVND (reference sequence). The CDR3 contains 14 residues. DNA for the CDR3: TGTGCCAGTAGTCGTAACAGGGGGCACCAGCCCCAGCATTTT. This sequence encodes CASSRNRGHQPQHF.

The J gene is TRBJ1-1, the V gene TRBV13; TRBD1 is a possible D gene (6 bases). The V and J ends lost 5 bases and 4 bases respectively, with 20 bases between them. CDR3 length equals 16 residues. CDR1 is PRHDT and CDR2 is FYEKMQ in the germline V gene (reference sequence). CDR3 sequence: CASSEKGVETFTEAFF. CDR3 nucleotide sequence: TGTGCCAGCAGCGAGAAGGGGGTCGAAACGTTCACTGAAGCTTTCTTT.